Sequencing of this T cell receptor beta chain was carried out in a study of STAT5B mutations in CD4+ large granular lymphocyte leukemia. The repertoire was sequenced with immunoSEQ multiplex PCR; TCRdb's copy has only in-frame clones and lacks some. The repertoire holds about 30,000 clones, with 65% to 85% as singletons. Sequenced material: CD4+ T cells from blood buffy coats. The origin of this receptor is a human donor in good health.

The chain's CDR3 is CASRREGAGNEKLFF. DNA of the CDR3: TGTGCCAGCAGGCGTGAGGGGGCCGGAAATGAAAAACTGTTTTTT. The chain joins TRBV5-6 to TRBJ1-4; 7 nucleotides line up with TRBD1. Germline values: CDR1 SGHDT, CDR2 YYEEEE. Unmatched junction bases numbered 9, after V lost 5 bases and J lost 5 bases. The CDR3 runs to 15 residues.